This is a list of T cell receptor beta chains from one sample in a study of early T cells in non-severe SARS-CoV-2 infection. TCRdb redid the calling of the 5' RACE reads with MiXCR, one entry per CDR3 protein. Of some 50,000 distinct CDR3 sequences in the sample, around 9.3% were seen once. The sample was whole blood. The source of these receptors is an adult who was a healthcare worker with PCR-confirmed SARS-CoV-2 infection or an uninfected control (not recorded which). CDR3s include the opening cysteine and the closing phenylalanine or tryptophan. The order of the fields is D gene, J gene, V gene, clone size, CDR3 DNA, CDR3 protein. D genes are given only for firm matches. Part of the rows lack a size; the others show once, few, many or a class for expanded clones.

>-|TRBJ1-2|TRBV5-1|few
TGCGCCAGCAGCTTCAGGGGCCCCGACTATGGCTACACCTTC
CASSFRGPDYGYTF
>TRBD2|TRBJ2-3|TRBV29-1|few
TGCAGCTCGCGAGCGGGAACATTGACAGATACGCAGTATTTT
CSSRAGTLTDTQYF
>TRBD1|TRBJ2-6|TRBV6-6|-
TGTGCCAGCAGATCTGGACAGGGGCGACGCTCTGGGGCCAACGTCCTGACTTTC
CASRSGQGRRSGANVLTF
>-|TRBJ1-1|TRBV12-3/TRBV12-4|few
TGTGCCAGCAGTTTCGGGGGGGCATCCACTGAAGCTTTCTTT
CASSFGGASTEAFF
>-|TRBJ2-3|TRBV29-1|few
TGCAGCGCCGTTGGAAGGAGAGATACGCAGTATTTT
CSAVGRRDTQYF
>TRBD1|TRBJ2-2|TRBV7-7|few
TGTGCCAGCAGCCCGGGACAGGGGATCCCCGGGGAGCTGTTTTTT
CASSPGQGIPGELFF
>-|TRBJ2-6|TRBV6-6|few
TGTGCCAGCAGTCTCTTCACGCGCTCTGGGGCCAACGTCCTGACTTTC
CASSLFTRSGANVLTF
>-|TRBJ1-6|TRBV27|many
TGTGCCAGCAGTTTATCCCAGTTATATTCACCCCTCCACTTT
CASSLSQLYSPLHF
>-|TRBJ1-6|TRBV6-5|many
TGTGCCAGCAGTTACATTGGGGGGTCCAATTCACCCCTCCACTTT
CASSYIGGSNSPLHF
>TRBD1|TRBJ2-2|TRBV5-1|-
TGCGCCAGCAGCTTGTCAGGGGGCGCGGGGACCGGGGAGCTGTTTTTT
CASSLSGGAGTGELFF
>-|TRBJ2-1|TRBV4-1|many
TGCGCCAGCAGCCAAGTAGGGAGCGAGCAGTTCTTC
CASSQVGSEQFF
>-|TRBJ2-7|TRBV7-9|-
TGTGCCAGCAGCTTAGGATACGGGGGTTTGCACGAGCAGTACTTC
CASSLGYGGLHEQYF
>-|TRBJ1-3|TRBV5-5|-
TGTGCCAGCAGCTTGGCCGCCGACACCATATATTTT
CASSLAADTIYF
>-|TRBJ1-1|TRBV6-1|many
TGTGCCAGCAGTGGATGGGGGCTCAACTCAGCTTTCTTT
CASSGWGLNSAFF
>-|TRBJ2-2|TRBV18|-
TGTGCCAGCTCACCAGTTCAGGGATCGGGCACCGGGGAGCTGTTTTTT
CASSPVQGSGTGELFF
>TRBD1|TRBJ1-1|TRBV12-3/TRBV12-4|-
TGTGCCAGCAGGAGCAGGGGGATCTTTACGAACACTGAAGCTTTCTTT
CASRSRGIFTNTEAFF
>-|TRBJ2-5|TRBV6-6|many
TGTGCCAGCAGTCATCCCTTTAAGGGGGGTGAGACCCAGTACTTC
CASSHPFKGGETQYF
>-|TRBJ2-1|TRBV18|many
TGTGCCAGCTCACCCTCCGGGCCCCGAAGCTCCTACAATGAGCAGTTCTTC
CASSPSGPRSSYNEQFF
>-|TRBJ1-1|TRBV21-1|few
TGTGCCAGCAGCAAAGTCAGGGCCGCTTTCTTT
CASSKVRAAFF
>-|TRBJ2-5|TRBV21-1|few
TGTGCCAGCCTTTGGCGGGGGGGCCGGGAGACCCAGTACTTC
CASLWRGGRETQYF
>TRBD1|TRBJ2-2|TRBV27|few
TGTGCCAGCAGGGGACAGGCGAACACCGGGGAGCTGTTTTTT
CASRGQANTGELFF
>TRBD1|TRBJ1-5|TRBV5-1|many
TGCGCCAGAGCCTACGGGACAGGGATCAGGATAAGCAATCAGCCCCAGCATTTT
CARAYGTGIRISNQPQHF
>-|TRBJ2-1|TRBV6-5|-
TGTGCCAGCAGGACTTTGGGGTCCAATGAGCAGTTCTTC
CASRTLGSNEQFF
>TRBD2|TRBJ2-1|TRBV19|many
TGTGCCAGTAGTTCTCCTTTAGCGGGGGGGCCACTAGAGCAGTTCTTC
CASSSPLAGGPLEQFF
>-|TRBJ1-2|TRBV29-1|-
TGCAGCGGTCGGACCGATCAGTTGCTCTTC
CSGRTDQLLF
>-|TRBJ1-5|TRBV6-5|few
TGTGCCAGCAGTCAACGCCAGCCCCAGCATTTT
CASSQRQPQHF
>-|TRBJ2-6|TRBV3-1|many
TGTGCGGGAGGCAACTCTGGGGCCAACGTCCTGACTTTC
CAGGNSGANVLTF
>-|TRBJ2-1|TRBV9|few
TGTGCCAGCAGCATAGAGCCCAGCGGGAATGAGCAGTTCTTC
CASSIEPSGNEQFF
>TRBD1|TRBJ1-5|TRBV6-5|medium-sized
TGTGCCAGCAGTTACTCGACACCCCCGGGACAGGGGGAAGGACAGCCCCAGCATTTT
CASSYSTPPGQGEGQPQHF
>-|TRBJ2-1|TRBV4-1|many
TGCGCCAGCAGCCAAGTCTTGACTAGTTCCAATGAGCAGTTCTTC
CASSQVLTSSNEQFF